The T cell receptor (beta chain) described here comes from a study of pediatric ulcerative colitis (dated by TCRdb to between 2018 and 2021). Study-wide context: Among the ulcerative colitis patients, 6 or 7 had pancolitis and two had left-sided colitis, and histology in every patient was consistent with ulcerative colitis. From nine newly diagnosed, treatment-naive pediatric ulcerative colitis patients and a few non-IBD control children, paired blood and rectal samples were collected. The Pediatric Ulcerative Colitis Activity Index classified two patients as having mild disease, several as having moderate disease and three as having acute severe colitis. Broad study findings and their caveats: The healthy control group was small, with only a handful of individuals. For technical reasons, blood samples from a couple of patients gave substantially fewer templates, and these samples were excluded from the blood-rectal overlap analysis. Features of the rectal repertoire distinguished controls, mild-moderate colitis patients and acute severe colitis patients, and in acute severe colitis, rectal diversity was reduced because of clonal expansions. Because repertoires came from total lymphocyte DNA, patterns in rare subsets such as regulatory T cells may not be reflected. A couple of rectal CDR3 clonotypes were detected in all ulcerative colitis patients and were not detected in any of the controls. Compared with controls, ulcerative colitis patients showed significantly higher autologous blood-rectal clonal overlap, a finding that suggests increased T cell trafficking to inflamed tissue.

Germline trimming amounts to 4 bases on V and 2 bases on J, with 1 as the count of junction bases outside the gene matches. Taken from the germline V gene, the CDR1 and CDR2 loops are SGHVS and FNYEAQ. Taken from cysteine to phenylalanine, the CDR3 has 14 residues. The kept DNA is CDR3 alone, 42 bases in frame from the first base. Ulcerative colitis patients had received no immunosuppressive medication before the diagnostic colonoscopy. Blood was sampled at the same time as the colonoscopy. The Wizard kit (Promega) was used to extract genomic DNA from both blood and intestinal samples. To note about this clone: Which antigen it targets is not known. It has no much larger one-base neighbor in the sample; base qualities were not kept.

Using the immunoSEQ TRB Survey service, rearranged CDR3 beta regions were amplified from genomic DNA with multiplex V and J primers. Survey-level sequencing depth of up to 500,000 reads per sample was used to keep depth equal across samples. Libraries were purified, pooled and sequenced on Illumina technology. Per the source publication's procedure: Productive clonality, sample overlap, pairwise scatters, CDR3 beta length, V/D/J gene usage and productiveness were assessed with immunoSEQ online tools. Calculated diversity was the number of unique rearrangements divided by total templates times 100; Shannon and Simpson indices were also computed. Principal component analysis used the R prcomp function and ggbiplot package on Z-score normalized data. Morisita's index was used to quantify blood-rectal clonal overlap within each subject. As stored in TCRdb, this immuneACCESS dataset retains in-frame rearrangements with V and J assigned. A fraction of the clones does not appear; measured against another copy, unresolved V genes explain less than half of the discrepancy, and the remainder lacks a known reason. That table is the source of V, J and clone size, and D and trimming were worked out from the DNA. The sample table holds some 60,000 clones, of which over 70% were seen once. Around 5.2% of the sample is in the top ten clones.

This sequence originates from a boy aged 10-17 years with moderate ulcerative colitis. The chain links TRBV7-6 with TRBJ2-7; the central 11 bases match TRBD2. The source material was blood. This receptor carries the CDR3 CASSSTSGAYEQYF. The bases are TGTGCCAGCAGCTCGACTAGCGGGGCCTACGAGCAGTACTTC.